The 24 T cell receptor beta chains below were found in one sample sequenced in a study of vaccination effects on CD4 cells after COVID-19. Produced via immunoSEQ multiplex PCR; TCRdb's table is partial and in-frame only. Among 50,000 to 65,000 clones listed, 75% to 90% were seen once. ViraFEST expansion of antigen-specific CD4+ T cells with viral peptide pools preceded sequencing. At the end of roughly 9 days of culture, CD4+ T cells were isolated. These receptors' targets are unknown. Sequencing used CD4+ T cells from PBMCs cultured with HCoV-229E spike peptides, obtained before COVID-19 vaccination. These receptors originate from a human donor who received a COVID-19 vaccine.

This chain links TRBV9 with TRBJ2-3, with TRBD2 identical over 16 bases. The CDR3 consists of 20 residues. V shed 3 bases and J 2 bases; nucleotides not matched to a gene: 12. CDR1 SGDLS and CDR2 YYNGEE come from the germline V gene. In DNA, the CDR3 is TGTGCCAGCAGCGAGATGGGACTAGCGGGGGGGACAGGACTCACAGATACGCAGTATTTT. Protein: CASSEMGLAGGTGLTDTQYF.

The chain couples TRBV18 to TRBJ2-1; no clear D gene. V lost 3 bases to trimming and J lost 2 bases, with 14 bases between them. The CDR3 is made up of 16 amino acids. The germline V gene has CDR1 KGHSH and CDR2 LQKENI. The chain's CDR3 is CASSPESGKTYNEQFF. The CDR3 DNA is TGTGCCAGCTCACCCGAGTCAGGAAAGACCTACAATGAGCAGTTCTTC.

The gene calls are TRBV18 and TRBJ1-3, with no clear D. Germline V gene sequence: CDR1 KGHSH, CDR2 LQKENI. V was cut by 4 bases and J by 0 bases, with 10 bases left in between. The CDR3 has 15 amino acids. CDR3 in amino acids: CASSHGDLSGNTIYF. The DNA for the CDR3 is TGTGCCAGCTCACACGGCGACCTCTCTGGAAACACCATATATTTT. Variable domain in full (rest from reference TRBV18 and TRBJ1-3): NAGVMQNPRHLVRRRGQEARLRCSPMKGHSHVYWYRQLPEEGLKFMVYLQKENIIDESGMPKERFSAEFPKEGPSILRIQQVVRGDSAAYFCASSHGDLSGNTIYFGEGSWLTVV.

This clone has just one count. This rearrangement joins TRBV4-1 to TRBJ2-2; no reliable D call. V lost 0 bases to trimming and J lost 4 bases, with 6 bases between them. CDR1 and CDR2 (germline): MGHRA, YSYEKL. The CDR3 runs to 14 residues. Here the CDR3 DNA reads TGCGCCAGCAGCCAAGATCCGGCCACCGGGGAGCTGTTTTTT. Its translation is CASSQDPATGELFF.

V gene TRBV14 combines with J gene TRBJ2-2; no definite D call. Germline-derived CDR1 and CDR2 are SGHDN and FVKESK. The CDR3 is made up of 14 amino acids. The ends were cut back, 2 bases at V and 0 bases at J, with 4 bases in the middle. CDR3 sequence (DNA): TGTGCCAGCAGCCAACAAACGAACACCGGGGAGCTGTTTTTT. Translation gives CASSQQTNTGELFF. The complete variable domain, with remaining parts taken from reference TRBV14 and TRBJ2-2, reads EAGVTQFPSHSVIEKGQTVTLRCDPISGHDNLYWYRRVMGKEIKFLLHFVKESKQDESGMPNNRFLAERTGGTYSTLKVQPAELEDSGVYFCASSQQTNTGELFFGEGSRLTVL.

CDR3 amino acids: CASSFPGGVYGYTF. CDR3 bases: TGTGCCAGCAGTTTCCCAGGGGGCGTCTATGGCTACACCTTC. The rearrangement links TRBV6-2 or TRBV6-3 to TRBJ1-2; 8 nucleotides agree with TRBD1. The CDR3 spans 14 residues. J gave up 4 bases and V 4 bases, and 5 bases lay outside the gene matches. CDR1 and CDR2 from the germline V gene are MNHEY and SVGEGT.

This clone was seen a few times. The rearrangement links TRBV7-9 to TRBJ2-1; D may be TRBD1 or TRBD2 (5 bases each). V dropped 1 base and J dropped 8 bases, with 18 bases sitting between them. The CDR3 totals 16 residues. Germline assignment: CDR1 SEHNR and CDR2 FQNEAQ (reference sequence). The CDR3 nucleotides are TGTGCCAGCAGCTTAGTACAGGAGACCACTAGGGATGAGCAGTTCTTC. Protein: CASSLVQETTRDEQFF.

This clone was observed a few times. This chain links TRBV7-8 with TRBJ1-2, with a tentative D call TRBD1 (6 bases). This CDR3 is built from 16 residues. V was shortened by 5 bases and J by 0 bases, with 16 bases between the two germline ends. Germline CDR1 and CDR2: SGHVS and FQNEAQ. CDR3 sequence (DNA): TGTGCCAGCAGCCAGAAAACAGGGCCCGCTAACTATGGCTACACCTTC. Protein sequence: CASSQKTGPANYGYTF.

The chain uses TRBV6-5 and TRBJ1-5; D unresolved. This CDR3 has 16 amino acids. V lost 2 bases, J lost 0 bases, and 11 bases lay in between. The germline V gene has CDR1 MNHEY and CDR2 SVGAGI. The DNA for the CDR3 is TGTGCCAGCAGTTACAGCTACAGTACTAGCAATCAGCCCCAGCATTTT. This encodes CASSYSYSTSNQPQHF.

This clone was recorded once. J is TRBJ2-2 and V is TRBV6-5; D perhaps matches TRBD2 (5 bases). The V and J ends lost 2 bases and 4 bases respectively, with 11 bases between them. Germline V CDR1 and CDR2: MNHEY, SVGAGI. The CDR3 runs 15 residues. In nucleotides, the CDR3 is TGTGCCAGCAGTTACGGGCGCCGGGGCACCGGGGAGCTGTTTTTT. Its protein is CASSYGRRGTGELFF.

The chain uses TRBV7-9 and TRBJ2-3; D gene uncertain. Germline V lookup: CDR1 SEHNR, CDR2 FQNEAQ (reference sequence). This CDR3 comprises 12 residues. V was cut by 3 bases and J by 4 bases, with 5 bases left in between. In DNA form, the CDR3 reads TGTGCCAGCAGCTTCGGACCAGATACGCAGTATTTT. It codes for CASSFGPDTQYF.

The chain carries TRBV19 and TRBJ1-1; 8 bases line up with TRBD1. J gave up 4 bases and V 5 bases, and 9 bases lay outside the gene matches. This CDR3 comprises 15 residues. The germline CDR1 and CDR2 sequences are LNHDA and SQIVND (reference sequence). CDR3 bases: TGTGCCAGTAGTGCCCCCAGGGGGCTGGTCACTGAAGCTTTCTTT. Translation gives CASSAPRGLVTEAFF.

The CDR3 DNA sequence: TGTGCCAGCAGTGACAGGGACAGGGCGGCTGAAGCTTTCTTT. Its protein is CASSDRDRAAEAFF. The chain has TRBV25-1 and TRBJ1-1; TRBD1 agrees at 9 bases. The CDR3 covers 14 residues. J was trimmed by 6 bases and V by 3 bases; bases with no gene match: 5. Looked up from germline, CDR1 is MGHDK and CDR2 is SYGVNS.

The chain's CDR3 is CASSQAGSGTSYNEQFF. The CDR3, as DNA: TGCGCCAGCAGCCAAGCGGGGAGCGGAACATCCTACAATGAGCAGTTCTTC. The chain recombines TRBV4-1 with TRBJ2-1, with D perhaps TRBD2 (5 bases). Germline values: CDR1 MGHRA, CDR2 YSYEKL. This CDR3 comprises 17 residues. The germline V and J ends were trimmed by 1 base and 1 base, with 14 bases remaining between them.

This clone was observed once. The chain employs TRBV6-5 and TRBJ2-2; 7 bases map to TRBD1. The CDR3 has 14 amino acids. V dropped 6 bases and J dropped 6; count of bases not matched to a gene: 7. Looked up from germline, CDR1 is MNHEY and CDR2 is SVGAGI. CDR3 sequence reads: CASSLGTEPGELFF. The CDR3 nucleotides are TGTGCCAGCAGCCTTGGGACAGAACCCGGGGAGCTGTTTTTT.

The chain recombines TRBV3-1 (or the pseudogene TRBV3-2) with TRBJ1-5, with D uncertain. Trimming took off 5 bases at V and 7 bases at J, with 15 bases between the two ends. Germline V gene lookup returns CDR1 LGHDT and CDR2 YNNKEL (reference sequence). CDR3 length: 14 residues. The CDR3 is CASSMTANLQPQHF. In nucleotides, the CDR3 is TGTGCCAGCAGCATGACGGCGAACTTACAGCCCCAGCATTTT.

This chain joins TRBV10-2 and TRBJ2-7; 8 nucleotides agree with TRBD2. Trimming at V came to 4 bases and at J to 2 bases, leaving 13 bases not matched to a gene. The CDR3 runs to 17 residues. Germline loops: CDR1 WSHSY, CDR2 SAAADI. The CDR3 spells CASSGRGAGSNPYEQYV. DNA of the CDR3: TGCGCCAGCAGTGGGCGGGGGGCCGGGTCAAATCCCTACGAGCAGTACGTC.

The CDR3 region is CASTRWVAKNIQYF. CDR3 nucleotide sequence: TGTGCCAGCACTAGGTGGGTGGCCAAAAACATTCAGTACTTC. The chain has TRBV13 and TRBJ2-4; D is undetermined. The CDR3 runs to 14 residues. Per the germline V gene, CDR1 is PRHDT and CDR2 is FYEKMQ (reference sequence). The ends were cut back, 7 bases at V and 1 base at J, with 11 bases in the middle.

The chain joins TRBV3-1 (or the pseudogene TRBV3-2) to TRBJ1-6; D call uncertain. V gave up 4 bases and J gave up 8 bases, with 9 bases separating them. This CDR3 contains 13 residues. CDR1 is LGHDT and CDR2 is YNNKEL in the germline V gene (reference sequence). The CDR3: CASSLRTDSPLHF. Written as DNA, the CDR3 is TGTGCCAGCAGCCTACGGACGGATTCACCCCTCCACTTT.

This sequence joins TRBV7-2 and TRBJ2-2, with TRBD1 matching 7 bases. The CDR3 covers 16 residues. Germline CDR1 is SGHTA and CDR2 is FQGNSA. The trim removed 5 bases at V and 0 bases at J, leaving 6 bases unmatched. The CDR3 DNA reads as TGTGCCAGCAGCCGGCAGGGACAGCCGAACACCGGGGAGCTGTTTTTT. Translation: CASSRQGQPNTGELFF.

This clone came up a few times. V gene TRBV5-8 combines with J gene TRBJ1-1; 8 bases are a match to TRBD1. Trimming removed 4 bases from V and 0 bases from J; junction bases left unmatched: 5. This CDR3 has 15 amino acids. Germline V gives CDR1 SGHTS, CDR2 YDEGEE. DNA of the CDR3: TGTGCCAGCAGCGGACGGGACAGGTTGAACACTGAAGCTTTCTTT. It yields the protein CASSGRDRLNTEAFF. The full variable domain, in which reference TRBV5-8 and TRBJ1-1 provide the parts outside the CDR3, is EAGVTQSPTHLIKTRGQQATLRCSPISGHTSVYWYQQALGLGLQFLLWYDEGEERNRGNFPPRFSGRQFPNYSSELNVNALELEDSALYLCASSGRDRLNTEAFFGQGTRLTVV.

The CDR3 spells CASSLRTGEQYV. The CDR3, as DNA: TGTGCCAGCAGCCTCCGGACAGGCGAGCAGTACGTC. V and J are TRBV14 and TRBJ2-7, with 7 nucleotides matching TRBD1. There are 12 residues in the CDR3. Trimming took 4 bases from V and 6 from J; bases not matched to a gene: 3. Germline V gene data show CDR1 as SGHDN and CDR2 as FVKESK.

The chain carries TRBV5-1 and TRBJ2-7, with D perhaps TRBD2 (5 bases). Germline V gene data show CDR1 as SGHRS and CDR2 as YFSETQ. The CDR3 contains 14 residues. Trimming removed 4 bases at V and 3 bases at J, with 14 bases between. The CDR3 spells CASSPRAGDYEQYV. The CDR3 DNA is TGCGCCAGCAGCCCCCGTGCCGGGGACTACGAGCAGTACGTC.

The chain combines TRBV3-1 (or the pseudogene TRBV3-2) with TRBJ2-5; TRBD2 aligns across 14 bases. J gave up 1 base and V 4 bases, and 8 bases lay outside the gene matches. This CDR3 comprises 18 residues. The germline gives CDR1 LGHDT, CDR2 YNNKEL (reference sequence). CDR3 in DNA: TGTGCCAGCAGCCGCTACGGACTAGCGGGGGGACTCCAAGAGACCCAGTACTTC. Translation: CASSRYGLAGGLQETQYF.